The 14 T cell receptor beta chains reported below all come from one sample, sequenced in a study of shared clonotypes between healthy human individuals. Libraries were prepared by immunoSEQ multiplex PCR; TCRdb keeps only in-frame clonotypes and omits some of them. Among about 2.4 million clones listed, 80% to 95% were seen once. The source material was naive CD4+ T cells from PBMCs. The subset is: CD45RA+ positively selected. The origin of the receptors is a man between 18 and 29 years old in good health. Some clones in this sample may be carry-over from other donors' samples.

The CDR3 is CASWGGFKGPQRRNEQFF. CDR3 nucleotide sequence: TGTGCCAGCTGGGGGGGGTTCAAGGGTCCCCAACGTCGTAATGAGCAGTTCTTC. J is TRBJ2-1 and V is TRBV7-9; TRBD2 aligns across 7 bases. The CDR3 runs to 18 residues. From germline, CDR1 is SEHNR and CDR2 FQNEAQ (reference sequence). The V segment lost 8 bases and the J segment 7 bases; nucleotides outside the gene matches: 23.

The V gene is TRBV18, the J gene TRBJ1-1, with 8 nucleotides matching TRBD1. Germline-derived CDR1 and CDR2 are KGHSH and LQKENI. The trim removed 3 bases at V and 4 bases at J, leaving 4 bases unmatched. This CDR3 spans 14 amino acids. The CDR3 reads CASSPSTGVTEAFF. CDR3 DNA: TGTGCCAGCTCACCGTCGACAGGGGTCACTGAAGCTTTCTTT.

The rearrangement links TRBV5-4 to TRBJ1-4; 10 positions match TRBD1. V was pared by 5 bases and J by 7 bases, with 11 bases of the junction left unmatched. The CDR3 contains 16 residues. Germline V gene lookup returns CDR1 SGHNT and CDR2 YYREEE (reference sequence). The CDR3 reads CASSPGGDRGGEKLFF. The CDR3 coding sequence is TGTGCCAGCAGTCCTGGGGGGGACAGGGGAGGTGAAAAACTGTTTTTT. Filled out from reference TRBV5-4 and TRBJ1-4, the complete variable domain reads ETGVTQSPTHLIKTRGQQVTLRCSSQSGHNTVSWYQQALGQGPQFIFQYYREEENGRGNFPPRFSGLQFPNYSSELNVNALELDDSALYLCASSPGGDRGGEKLFFGSGTQLSVL.

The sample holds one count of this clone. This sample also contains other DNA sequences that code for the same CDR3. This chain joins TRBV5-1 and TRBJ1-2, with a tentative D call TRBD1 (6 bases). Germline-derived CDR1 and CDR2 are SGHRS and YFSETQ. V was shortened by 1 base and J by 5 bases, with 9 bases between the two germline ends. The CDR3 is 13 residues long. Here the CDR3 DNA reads TGCGCCAGCAGCTTGAACAGGGATTATGGCTACACCTTC. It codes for CASSLNRDYGYTF.

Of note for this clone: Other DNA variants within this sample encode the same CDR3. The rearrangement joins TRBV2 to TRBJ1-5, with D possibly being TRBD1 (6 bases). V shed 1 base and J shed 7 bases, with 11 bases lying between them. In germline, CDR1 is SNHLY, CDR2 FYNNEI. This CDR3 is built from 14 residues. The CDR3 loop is CASSEEGGGQPQHF. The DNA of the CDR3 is TGTGCCAGCAGTGAAGAGGGGGGCGGGCAGCCCCAGCATTTT.

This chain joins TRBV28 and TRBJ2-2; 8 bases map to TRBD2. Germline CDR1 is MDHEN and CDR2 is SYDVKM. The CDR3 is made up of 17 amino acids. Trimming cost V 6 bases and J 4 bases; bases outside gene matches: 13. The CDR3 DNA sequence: TGTGCCAGCAGCCCCCCGAACGGGAGGGCCCTCACCGGGGAGCTGTTTTTT. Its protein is CASSPPNGRALTGELFF.

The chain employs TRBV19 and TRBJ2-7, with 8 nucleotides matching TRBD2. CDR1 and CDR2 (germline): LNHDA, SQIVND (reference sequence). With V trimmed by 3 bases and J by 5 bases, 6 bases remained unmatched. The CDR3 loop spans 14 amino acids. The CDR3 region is CASSISGIPDEQYF. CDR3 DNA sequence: TGTGCCAGTAGTATTAGCGGGATCCCTGACGAGCAGTACTTC. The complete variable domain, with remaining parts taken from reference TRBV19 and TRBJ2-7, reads DGGITQSPKYLFRKEGQNVTLSCEQNLNHDAMYWYRQDPGQGLRLIYYSQIVNDFQKGDIAEGYSVSREKKESFPLTVTSAQKNPTAFYLCASSISGIPDEQYFGPGTRLTVT.

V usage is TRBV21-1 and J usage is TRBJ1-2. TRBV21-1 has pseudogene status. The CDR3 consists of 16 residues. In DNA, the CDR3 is TGTGCCAGCAGCAAAGACCGAGGACCTGGTAACTATGGCTACACCTTC. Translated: CASSKDRGPGNYGYTF.

In DNA form, the CDR3 reads TGTGCCAGCAGTTCTCCGGGGGGAGGGGATAATTCACCCCTCCACTTT. Its protein is CASSSPGGGDNSPLHF. The V call is TRBV28, the J call TRBJ1-6, with D tentatively TRBD1 (5 bases). CDR1 is MDHEN and CDR2 is SYDVKM in the germline V gene. There are 16 residues in the CDR3. V lost 4 bases to trimming and J lost 5 bases, with 15 bases between them.

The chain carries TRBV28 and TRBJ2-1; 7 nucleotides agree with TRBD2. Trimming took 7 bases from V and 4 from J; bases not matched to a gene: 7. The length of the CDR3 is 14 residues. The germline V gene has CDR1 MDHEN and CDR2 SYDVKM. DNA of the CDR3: TGTGCCAGCATCGTGGGGGGGGAATACAATGAGCAGTTCTTC. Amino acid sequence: CASIVGGEYNEQFF.

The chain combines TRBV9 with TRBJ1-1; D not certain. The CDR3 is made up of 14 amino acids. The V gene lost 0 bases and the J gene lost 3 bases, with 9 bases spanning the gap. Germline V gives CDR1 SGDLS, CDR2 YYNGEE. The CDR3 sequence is CASSVGRRHTEAFF. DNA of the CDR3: TGTGCCAGCAGCGTAGGACGCAGACACACTGAAGCTTTCTTT.

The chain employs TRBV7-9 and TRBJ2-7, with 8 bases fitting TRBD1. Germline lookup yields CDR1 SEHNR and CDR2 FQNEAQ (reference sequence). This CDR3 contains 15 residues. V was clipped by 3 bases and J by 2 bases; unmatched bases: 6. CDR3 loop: CASSLSPRGPYEQYF. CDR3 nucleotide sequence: TGTGCCAGCAGCTTGTCCCCCAGGGGGCCCTACGAGCAGTACTTC.

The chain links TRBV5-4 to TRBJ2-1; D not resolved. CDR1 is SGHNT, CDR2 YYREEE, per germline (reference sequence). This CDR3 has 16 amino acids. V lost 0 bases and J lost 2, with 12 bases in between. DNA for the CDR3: TGTGCCAGCAGCTTGGGGGGTTCCGGAACCTACAATGAGCAGTTCTTC. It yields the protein CASSLGGSGTYNEQFF.

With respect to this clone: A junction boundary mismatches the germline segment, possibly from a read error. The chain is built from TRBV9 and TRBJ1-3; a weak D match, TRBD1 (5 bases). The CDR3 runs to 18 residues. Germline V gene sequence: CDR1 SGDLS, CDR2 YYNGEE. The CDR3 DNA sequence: TGTGCCAGCAGCGTATCCCATGGGGCACCGGGGAGGGGAAGCACCATATATTTT. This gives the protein CASSVSHGAPGRGSTIYF.